Listed here is a single TCR beta chain. The sample comes from a study of blood T cell repertoires in COVID-19. Across the study: PBMCs, B-cell-depleted T cells, or T cells were the source of the cDNA or gDNA that made up the material.

Germline V lookup: CDR1 MNHEY, CDR2 SMNVEV (reference sequence). The V gene lost 0 bases and the J gene lost 0 bases, with 9 bases spanning the gap. There are 15 residues in the CDR3. In the original processing: For nucleated cells, counts were estimated from reference gene primer amplification. TCRdb keeps only in-frame clones here, not all; method: immunoSEQ multiplex PCR. V and J calls and clone size are copied from that table; D and trimming were computed from the DNA. The table shows 150,000 or so clones, with roughly 93% occurring only once. The V call is TRBV27, the J call TRBJ2-7, with a weak D call TRBD2 (6 bases). The TCR originated in a woman aged 50 to 60 with acute or convalescent COVID-19. The specimen was peripheral blood. CDR3 sequence reads: CASSLSSGGSYEQYF. The CDR3, as DNA: TGTGCCAGCAGTTTATCGTCCGGGGGCTCCTACGAGCAGTACTTC.